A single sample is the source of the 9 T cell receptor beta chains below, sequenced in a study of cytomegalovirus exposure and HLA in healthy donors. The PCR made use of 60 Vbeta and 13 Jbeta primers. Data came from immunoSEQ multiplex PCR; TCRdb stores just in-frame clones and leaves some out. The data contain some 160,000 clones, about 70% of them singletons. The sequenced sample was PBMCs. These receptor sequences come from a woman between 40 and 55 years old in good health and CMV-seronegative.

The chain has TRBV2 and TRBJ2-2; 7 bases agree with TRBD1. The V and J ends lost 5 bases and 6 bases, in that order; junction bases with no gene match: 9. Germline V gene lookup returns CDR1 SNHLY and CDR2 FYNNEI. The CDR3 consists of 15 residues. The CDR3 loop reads CASSYGTAPSGELFF. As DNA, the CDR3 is TGTGCCAGCAGTTATGGGACAGCTCCATCCGGGGAGCTGTTTTTT. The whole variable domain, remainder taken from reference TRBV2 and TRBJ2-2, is EPEVTQTPSHQVTQMGQEVILRCVPISNHLYFYWYRQILGQKVEFLVSFYNNEISEKSEIFDDQFSVERPDGSNFTLKIRSTKLEDSAMYFCASSYGTAPSGELFFGEGSRLTVL.

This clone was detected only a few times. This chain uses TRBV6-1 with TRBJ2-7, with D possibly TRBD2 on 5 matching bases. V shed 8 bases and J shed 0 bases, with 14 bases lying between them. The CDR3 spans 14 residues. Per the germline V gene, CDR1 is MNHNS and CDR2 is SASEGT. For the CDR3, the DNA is TGTGCCAGCTACCGGGGTGATAGCTCCTACGAGCAGTACTTC. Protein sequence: CASYRGDSSYEQYF.

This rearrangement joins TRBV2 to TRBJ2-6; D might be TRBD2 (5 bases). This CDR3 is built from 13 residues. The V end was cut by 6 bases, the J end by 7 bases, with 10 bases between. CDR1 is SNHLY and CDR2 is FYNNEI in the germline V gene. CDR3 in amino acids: CASRGDIANVLTF. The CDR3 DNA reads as TGTGCCAGCAGGGGAGACATAGCCAACGTCCTGACTTTC. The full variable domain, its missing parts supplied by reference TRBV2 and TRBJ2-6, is EPEVTQTPSHQVTQMGQEVILRCVPISNHLYFYWYRQILGQKVEFLVSFYNNEISEKSEIFDDQFSVERPDGSNFTLKIRSTKLEDSAMYFCASRGDIANVLTFGAGSRLTVL.

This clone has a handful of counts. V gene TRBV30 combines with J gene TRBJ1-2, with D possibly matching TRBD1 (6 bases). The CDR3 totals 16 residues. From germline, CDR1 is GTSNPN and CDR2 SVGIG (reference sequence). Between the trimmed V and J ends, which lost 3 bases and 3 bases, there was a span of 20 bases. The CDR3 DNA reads TGTGCCTGGAGGGTCGCACGGGACATTGAAGACTATGGCTACACCTTC. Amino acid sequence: CAWRVARDIEDYGYTF.

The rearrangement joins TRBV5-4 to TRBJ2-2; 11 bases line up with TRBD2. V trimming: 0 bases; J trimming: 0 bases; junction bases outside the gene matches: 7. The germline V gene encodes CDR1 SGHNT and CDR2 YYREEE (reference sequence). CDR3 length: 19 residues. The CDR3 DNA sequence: TGTGCCAGCAGCTTGGCCCAACTAGCGGGGGATACGAACACCGGGGAGCTGTTTTTT. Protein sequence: CASSLAQLAGDTNTGELFF.

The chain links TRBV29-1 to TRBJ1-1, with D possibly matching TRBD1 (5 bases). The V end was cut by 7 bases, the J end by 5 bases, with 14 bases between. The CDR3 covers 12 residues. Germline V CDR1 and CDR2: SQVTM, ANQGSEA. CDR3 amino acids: CSENPSGTEAFF. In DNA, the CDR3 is TGCAGCGAGAACCCGTCAGGGACTGAAGCTTTCTTT.

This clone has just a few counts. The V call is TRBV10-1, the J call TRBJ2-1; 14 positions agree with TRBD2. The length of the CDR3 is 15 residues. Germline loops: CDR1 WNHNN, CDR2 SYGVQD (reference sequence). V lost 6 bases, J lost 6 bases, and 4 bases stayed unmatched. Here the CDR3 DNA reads TGCGCCAGCAGCCGACTAGCGGGGGGGCTCAATGAGCAGTTCTTC. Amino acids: CASSRLAGGLNEQFF.

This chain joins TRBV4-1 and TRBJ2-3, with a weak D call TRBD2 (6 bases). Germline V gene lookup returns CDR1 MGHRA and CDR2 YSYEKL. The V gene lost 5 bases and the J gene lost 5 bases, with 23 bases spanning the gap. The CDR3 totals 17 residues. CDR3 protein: CASSGRTGTRRLDTQYF. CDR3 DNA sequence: TGCGCCAGCAGCGGTAGAACCGGGACTCGGCGGTTAGATACGCAGTATTTT.

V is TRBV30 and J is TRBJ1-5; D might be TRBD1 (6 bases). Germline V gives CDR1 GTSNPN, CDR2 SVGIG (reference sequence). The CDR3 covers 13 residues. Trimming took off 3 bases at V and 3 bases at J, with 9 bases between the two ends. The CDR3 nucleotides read TGTGCCTGGAGCCGACAGGACAATCAGCCCCAGCATTTT. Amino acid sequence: CAWSRQDNQPQHF.